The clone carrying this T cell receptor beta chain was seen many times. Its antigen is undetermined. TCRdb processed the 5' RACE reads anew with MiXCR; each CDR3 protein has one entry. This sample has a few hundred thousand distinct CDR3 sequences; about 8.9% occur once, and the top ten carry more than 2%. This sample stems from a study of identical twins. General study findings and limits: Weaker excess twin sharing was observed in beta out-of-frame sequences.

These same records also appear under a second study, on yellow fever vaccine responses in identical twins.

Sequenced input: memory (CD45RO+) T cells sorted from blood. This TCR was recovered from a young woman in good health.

Written as DNA, the CDR3 is TGTGCCAGCAGGTACGCGAGCTCTGGAAACACCATATATTTT. This codes for CASRYASSGNTIYF. The chain is built from TRBV6-2 or TRBV6-3 and TRBJ1-3; D gene uncertain. Germline CDR1 MNHEY, CDR2 SVGEGT. Deletions cut 6 bases from V and 0 bases from J, with 9 bases between. There are 14 residues in the CDR3.